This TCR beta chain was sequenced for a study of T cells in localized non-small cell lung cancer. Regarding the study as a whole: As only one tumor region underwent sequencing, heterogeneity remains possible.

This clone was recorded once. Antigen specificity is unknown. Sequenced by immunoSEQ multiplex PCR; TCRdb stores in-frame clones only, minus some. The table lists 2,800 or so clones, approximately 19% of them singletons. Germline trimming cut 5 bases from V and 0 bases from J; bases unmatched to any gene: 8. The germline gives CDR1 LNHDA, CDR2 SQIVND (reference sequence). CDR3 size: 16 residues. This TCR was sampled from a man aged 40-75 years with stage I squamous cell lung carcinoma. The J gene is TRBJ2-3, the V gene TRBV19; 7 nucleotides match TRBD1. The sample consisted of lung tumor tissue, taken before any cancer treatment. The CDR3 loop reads CASSARQGISTDTQYF. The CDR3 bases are TGTGCCAGTAGTGCCCGACAGGGTATAAGCACAGATACGCAGTATTTT.